This T cell receptor beta chain was sequenced in a study of blood T cells in healthy people across ages. The authors ran a second PCR of about 6 to 11 cycles using a sample-barcoded 5' primer and a J-beta primer mix. Every sample produced at least 2.5 million CDR3-containing paired-end reads. TCRdb independently ran MiXCR on the 5' RACE reads; one entry per CDR3 protein. The sample has 1,500,000 or so distinct CDR3 sequences, around 55% seen once. Healthy Caucasian individuals from Russia aged roughly 6 to 90 were enrolled as donors. V was trimmed by 4 bases and J by 11 bases, leaving 24 bases between them. This CDR3 has 15 amino acids. The germline V gene has CDR1 SGDLS and CDR2 YYNGEE.

The specimen was blood. This rearrangement joins TRBV9 to TRBJ2-5; D perhaps matches TRBD2 (6 bases). The clonotype was recovered from a man aged 18 to 35 in good health. Here the CDR3 DNA reads TGTGCCAGCAGCCCTTCCTCCGGGAGACTCTCGGGGCAGTACTTC. Its translation: CASSPSSGRLSGQYF.